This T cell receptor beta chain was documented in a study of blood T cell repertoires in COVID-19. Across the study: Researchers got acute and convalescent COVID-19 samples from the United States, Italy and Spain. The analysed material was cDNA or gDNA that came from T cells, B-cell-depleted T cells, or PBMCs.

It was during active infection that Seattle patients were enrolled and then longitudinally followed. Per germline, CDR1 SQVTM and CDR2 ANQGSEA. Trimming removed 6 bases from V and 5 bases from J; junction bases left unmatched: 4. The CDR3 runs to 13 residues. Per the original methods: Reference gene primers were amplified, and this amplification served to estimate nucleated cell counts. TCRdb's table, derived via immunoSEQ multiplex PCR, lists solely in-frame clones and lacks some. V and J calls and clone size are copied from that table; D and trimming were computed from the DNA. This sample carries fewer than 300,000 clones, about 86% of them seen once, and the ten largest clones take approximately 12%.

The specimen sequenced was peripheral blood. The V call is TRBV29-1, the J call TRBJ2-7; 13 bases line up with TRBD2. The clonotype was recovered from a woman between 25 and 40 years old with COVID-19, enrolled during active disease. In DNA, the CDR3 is TGCAGCGTGAGGACTAGCGGGGGCCACGAGCAGTACTTC. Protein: CSVRTSGGHEQYF.